This record covers a single TCR beta chain. The record originates from a study of response to subunit inactivated influenza vaccine. One entry per CDR3 protein, called by TCRdb with MiXCR from the RT-PCR reads. The sample holds hundreds of thousands of distinct CDR3 sequences, around 10% seen once. The CDR3 spans 14 residues. V lost 5 bases, J lost 0 bases, and 11 bases lay in between. Germline V CDR1 and CDR2: DFQATT, SNEGSKA (reference sequence). These data were also filed under a second study, of T cells expressing NK-cell markers. This second study notes: UMIs were included in TCR beta cDNA generated by 5'RACE template switching. An anti-gamma-delta TCR antibody restricted sorting to alpha-beta TCR T cells in several experiments.

The J gene is TRBJ2-1, the V gene TRBV20-1; unclear D gene. The clonotype originates from a man aged 45 to 65 who received an inactivated influenza vaccine. Sequencing used PBMCs from blood, obtained on the day of vaccination. The CDR3, as DNA: TGCAGTGCTGAGGACCGGAGCTCCTACAATGAGCAGTTCTTC. Translated, it gives CSAEDRSSYNEQFF.